These T cell receptor beta chains were read from a single sample in a study of shared clonotypes between healthy human individuals. The protocol was immunoSEQ multiplex PCR, while the TCRdb copy is restricted to in-frame clones and leaves out a portion. The sample contains 2,500,000 or so clones, 93% of which appear only once. Specimen: naive CD4+ T cells from PBMCs. All receptors come from a young man in good health. Some clones in this sample may be carry-over from other donors' samples. Both conserved end residues are part of each CDR3. The D gene is left open where the match is weak. Only some rows state a clone size, as once, few, many or a class for expanded clones.

D gene: .; V gene: TRBV30; clone size: .; J gene: TRBJ1-3; CDR3 DNA: TGTGCCTGGAGTGTAGGAGGAAACACCATATATTTT; CDR3 protein: CAWSVGGNTIYF
D gene: TRBD1; V gene: TRBV5-1; clone size: once; J gene: TRBJ1-2; CDR3 DNA: TGCGCCAGCAGCTTGACAGGGGACAACTATGGCTACACCTTC; CDR3 protein: CASSLTGDNYGYTF
D gene: .; V gene: TRBV6-6; clone size: many; J gene: TRBJ1-2; CDR3 DNA: TGTGCCAGCAGGGAGGTAGGGGGGGACTATGGCTACACCTTC; CDR3 protein: CASREVGGDYGYTF
D gene: .; V gene: TRBV6-5; clone size: .; J gene: TRBJ2-5; CDR3 DNA: TGTGCCAGCAGTTACATTGGGGCGGGAGAGACCCAGTACTTC; CDR3 protein: CASSYIGAGETQYF
D gene: .; V gene: TRBV6-5; clone size: .; J gene: TRBJ1-1; CDR3 DNA: TGTGCCAGCAAAGGGACCGGTGGCACTGAAGCTTTCTTT; CDR3 protein: CASKGTGGTEAFF
D gene: TRBD2; V gene: TRBV29-1; clone size: .; J gene: TRBJ2-1; CDR3 DNA: TGCAGCGTTGCCCGGGAGGTAGGTAATGAGCAGTTCTTC; CDR3 protein: CSVAREVGNEQFF
D gene: TRBD1; V gene: TRBV5-1; clone size: .; J gene: TRBJ2-3; CDR3 DNA: TGCGCCAGCAGCACGGACAGGGGCGGGCGGACGCAGTATTTT; CDR3 protein: CASSTDRGGRTQYF
D gene: .; V gene: TRBV2; clone size: .; J gene: TRBJ1-1; CDR3 DNA: TGTGCCAGCAGTGATCAGTCGAACACTGAAGCTTTCTTT; CDR3 protein: CASSDQSNTEAFF
D gene: TRBD1; V gene: TRBV10-1; clone size: .; J gene: TRBJ2-3; CDR3 DNA: TGCGCCAGCAGAGCCGGCACAGGGGGATTCACAGATACGCAGTATTTT; CDR3 protein: CASRAGTGGFTDTQYF
D gene: .; V gene: TRBV13; clone size: .; J gene: TRBJ1-1; CDR3 DNA: TGTGCCAGCAGCTTCGACAGAAACACTGAAGCTTTCTTT; CDR3 protein: CASSFDRNTEAFF
D gene: .; V gene: TRBV14; clone size: once; J gene: TRBJ2-7; CDR3 DNA: TGTGCCAGCAGCCGTAAGCTCGGCGAGCAGTACTTC; CDR3 protein: CASSRKLGEQYF
D gene: .; V gene: TRBV7-9; clone size: .; J gene: TRBJ1-2; CDR3 DNA: TGTGCCAGCAGTTCCACAGGGATTTCAGGGGGCTACACCTTC; CDR3 protein: CASSSTGISGGYTF
D gene: .; V gene: TRBV5-1; clone size: .; J gene: TRBJ2-3; CDR3 DNA: TGCGCCAGCAGCTTGGCTAACGGGGGTTCCACAGATACGCAGTATTTT; CDR3 protein: CASSLANGGSTDTQYF
D gene: .; V gene: TRBV19; clone size: .; J gene: TRBJ2-2; CDR3 DNA: TGTGCCAGTATGGAGCCGCTGGGGACGAACACCGGGGAGCTGTTTTTT; CDR3 protein: CASMEPLGTNTGELFF
D gene: .; V gene: TRBV21-1; clone size: .; J gene: TRBJ1-5; CDR3 DNA: TGTGCCAGCAGCAAAGCCTGTTCAGCGTCCGTAAATAGCAATCAGCCCCAGCATTTT; CDR3 protein: CASSKACSASVNSNQPQHF
D gene: .; V gene: TRBV5-1; clone size: .; J gene: TRBJ2-2; CDR3 DNA: TGCGCCAGCAGCCTGGGAGGCGGGGAGCTGTTTTTT; CDR3 protein: CASSLGGGELFF
D gene: .; V gene: TRBV4-2; clone size: .; J gene: TRBJ2-2; CDR3 DNA: TGTGCCAGCAGCCAAAAGGTCGGTGGGAAGCCCACCGGGGAGCTGTTTTTT; CDR3 protein: CASSQKVGGKPTGELFF
D gene: .; V gene: TRBV19; clone size: .; J gene: TRBJ1-3; CDR3 DNA: TGTGCCAGTAGTGAGCGGACAACCTCTGGAAACACCATATATTTT; CDR3 protein: CASSERTTSGNTIYF
D gene: TRBD1; V gene: TRBV5-1; clone size: once; J gene: TRBJ2-1; CDR3 DNA: TGCGCCAGCAGCTTGTGGCTGGAGACAGGGGGAAATGAGCAGTTCTTC; CDR3 protein: CASSLWLETGGNEQFF
D gene: .; V gene: TRBV5-1; clone size: .; J gene: TRBJ2-3; CDR3 DNA: TGCGCCAGCAGCTTGCTTATACCGAGCACAGATACGCAGTATTTT; CDR3 protein: CASSLLIPSTDTQYF
D gene: TRBD2; V gene: TRBV2; clone size: .; J gene: TRBJ2-1; CDR3 DNA: TGTGCCACTATAGAAATAGCGGGAGGGCCATACAATGAGCAGTTCTTC; CDR3 protein: CATIEIAGGPYNEQFF